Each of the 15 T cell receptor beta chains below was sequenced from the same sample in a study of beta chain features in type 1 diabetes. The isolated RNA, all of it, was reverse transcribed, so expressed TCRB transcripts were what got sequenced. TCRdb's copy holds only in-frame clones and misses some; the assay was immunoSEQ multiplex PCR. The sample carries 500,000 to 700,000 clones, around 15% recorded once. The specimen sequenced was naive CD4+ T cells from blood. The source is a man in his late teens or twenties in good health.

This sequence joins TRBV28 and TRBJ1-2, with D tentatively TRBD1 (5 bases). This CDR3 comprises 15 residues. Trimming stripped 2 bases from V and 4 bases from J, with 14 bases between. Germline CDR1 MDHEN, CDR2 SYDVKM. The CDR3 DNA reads TGTGCCAGCAGTTTACCCCATGGGGGGAGCTATGGCTACACCTTC. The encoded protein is CASSLPHGGSYGYTF.

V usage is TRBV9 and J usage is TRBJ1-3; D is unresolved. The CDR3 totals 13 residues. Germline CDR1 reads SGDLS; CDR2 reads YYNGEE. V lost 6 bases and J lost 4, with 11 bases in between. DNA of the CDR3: TGTGCCAGCAAGGCCTTGGGGGGAAACACCATATATTTT. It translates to CASKALGGNTIYF.

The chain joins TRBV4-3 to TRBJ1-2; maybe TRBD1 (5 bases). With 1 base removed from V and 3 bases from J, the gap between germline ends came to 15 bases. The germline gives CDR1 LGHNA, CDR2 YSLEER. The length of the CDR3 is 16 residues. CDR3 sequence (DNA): TGCGCCAGCAGCCAAGGTTTTGGTATACAGGACTATGGCTACACCTTC. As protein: CASSQGFGIQDYGYTF.

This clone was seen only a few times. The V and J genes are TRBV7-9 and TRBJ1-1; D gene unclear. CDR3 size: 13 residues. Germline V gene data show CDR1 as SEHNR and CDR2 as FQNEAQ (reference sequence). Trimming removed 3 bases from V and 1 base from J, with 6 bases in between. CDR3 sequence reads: CASSFGPNTEAFF. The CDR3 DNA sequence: TGTGCCAGCAGCTTCGGGCCGAACACTGAAGCTTTCTTT.

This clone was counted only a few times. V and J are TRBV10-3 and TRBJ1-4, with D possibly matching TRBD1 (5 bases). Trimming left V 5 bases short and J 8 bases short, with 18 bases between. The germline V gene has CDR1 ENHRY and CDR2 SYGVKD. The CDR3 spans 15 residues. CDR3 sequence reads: CAISFSGQGGEKLFF. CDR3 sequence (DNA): TGTGCCATCAGTTTTTCAGGGCAGGGCGGCGAAAAACTGTTTTTT.

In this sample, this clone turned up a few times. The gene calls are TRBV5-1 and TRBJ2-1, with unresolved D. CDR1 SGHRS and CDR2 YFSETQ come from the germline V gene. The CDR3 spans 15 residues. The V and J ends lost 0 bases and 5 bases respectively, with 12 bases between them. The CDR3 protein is CASSLARSGNNEQFF. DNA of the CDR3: TGCGCCAGCAGCTTGGCTCGTTCGGGTAACAATGAGCAGTTCTTC.

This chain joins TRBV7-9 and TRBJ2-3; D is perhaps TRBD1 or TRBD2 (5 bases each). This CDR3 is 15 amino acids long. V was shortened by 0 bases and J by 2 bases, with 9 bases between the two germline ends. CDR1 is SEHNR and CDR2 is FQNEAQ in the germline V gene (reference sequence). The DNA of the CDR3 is TGTGCCAGCAGCTTAGCCCGGGGCTACACAGATACGCAGTATTTT. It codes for CASSLARGYTDTQYF.

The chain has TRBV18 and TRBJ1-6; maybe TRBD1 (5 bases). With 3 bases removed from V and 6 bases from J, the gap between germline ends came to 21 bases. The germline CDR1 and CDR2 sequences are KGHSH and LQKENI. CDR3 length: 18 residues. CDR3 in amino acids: CASSPLVRGWDLNSPLHF. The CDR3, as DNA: TGTGCCAGCTCACCCCTCGTTCGAGGGTGGGACCTTAATTCACCCCTCCACTTT.

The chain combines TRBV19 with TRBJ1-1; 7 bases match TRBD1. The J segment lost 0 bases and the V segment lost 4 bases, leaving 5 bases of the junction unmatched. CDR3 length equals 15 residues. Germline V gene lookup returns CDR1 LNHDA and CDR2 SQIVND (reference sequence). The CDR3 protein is CASSTQTGLNTEAFF. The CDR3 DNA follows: TGTGCCAGTAGTACCCAGACAGGGCTGAACACTGAAGCTTTCTTT.

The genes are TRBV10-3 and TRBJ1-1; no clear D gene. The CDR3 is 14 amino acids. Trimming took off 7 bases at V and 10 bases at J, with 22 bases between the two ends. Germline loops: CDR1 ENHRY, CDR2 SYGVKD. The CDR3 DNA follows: TGTGCCATCACCGAGATAGGACCAAGTTTACCAGCTTTCTTT. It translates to CAITEIGPSLPAFF.

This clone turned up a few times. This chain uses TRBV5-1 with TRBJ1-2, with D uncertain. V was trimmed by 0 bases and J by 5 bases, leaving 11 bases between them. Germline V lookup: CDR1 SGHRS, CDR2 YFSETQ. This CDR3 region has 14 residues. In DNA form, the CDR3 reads TGCGCCAGCAGCTTGGACAGTGGAGGTTATGGCTACACCTTC. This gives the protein CASSLDSGGYGYTF.

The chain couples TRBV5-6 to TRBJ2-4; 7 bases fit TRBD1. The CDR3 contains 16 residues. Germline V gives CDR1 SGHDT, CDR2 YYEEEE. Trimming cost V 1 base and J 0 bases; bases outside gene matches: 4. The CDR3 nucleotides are TGTGCCAGCAGCTTGATAGGGGGCGCAGCCAAAAACATTCAGTACTTC. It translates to CASSLIGGAAKNIQYF.

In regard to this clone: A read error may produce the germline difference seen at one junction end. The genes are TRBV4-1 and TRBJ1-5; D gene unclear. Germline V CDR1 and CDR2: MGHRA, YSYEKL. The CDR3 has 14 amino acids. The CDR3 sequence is CVSSQVGSNQPQHF. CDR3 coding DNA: TGCGTCAGCAGCCAAGTAGGCAGCAATCAGCCCCAGCATTTT.

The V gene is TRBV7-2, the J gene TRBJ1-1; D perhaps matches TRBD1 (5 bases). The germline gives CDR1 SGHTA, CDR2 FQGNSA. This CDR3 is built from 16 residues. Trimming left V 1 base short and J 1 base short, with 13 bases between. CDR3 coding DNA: TGTGCCAGCAGCTTAGAAGGCAGGGTTGAGAACACTGAAGCTTTCTTT. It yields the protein CASSLEGRVENTEAFF.

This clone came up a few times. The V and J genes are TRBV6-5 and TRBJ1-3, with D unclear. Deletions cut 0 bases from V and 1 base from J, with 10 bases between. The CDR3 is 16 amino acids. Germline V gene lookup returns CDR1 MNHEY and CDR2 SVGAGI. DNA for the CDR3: TGTGCCAGCAGTTACTCGAGTCGAGGGTCTGGAAACACCATATATTTT. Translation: CASSYSSRGSGNTIYF.